Described below is a single T cell receptor beta chain sequence and its context. This sample was included in a study of T cell responses to AZD1222 COVID-19 vaccine. This CDR3 region has 15 residues. V lost 2 bases and J lost 7; bases outside the gene matches: 4. Per the germline V gene, CDR1 is MNHEY and CDR2 is SVGEGT. The repertoire was sequenced with immunoSEQ multiplex PCR; TCRdb's copy has only in-frame clones and lacks some. The sample consists of 90,000 to 95,000 clones, about 91% of them appearing once. The chain links TRBV6-2 or TRBV6-3 to TRBJ2-7, with TRBD2 identical over 14 bases. The TCR originated in an adult in good health. The source material was peripheral blood, sampled on day 0 of AZD1222 vaccination. The CDR3 protein is CASSYGTSGGFEQYF. Written as DNA, the CDR3 is TGTGCCAGCAGTTACGGGACTAGCGGGGGTTTTGAGCAGTACTTC.